These 28 T cell receptor beta chains were sequenced from one sample in a study of response to subunit inactivated influenza vaccine (dated by TCRdb to the late 2010s). The method behind the library was RT-PCR. The data were produced on an Illumina HiSeq 2500. TCRdb trimmed the raw reads at Q25, called clones with MiXCR and kept productive beta chains. CDR3 protein sequences are deduplicated, and each keeps its most common genes and DNA. This sample is represented by roughly 500,000 distinct CDR3 sequences; 25% of them were singletons. Of the sample, around 1.8% falls within the top ten clones. Material: CD4+ T cells sorted from PBMCs, obtained 5 days after vaccination. These receptors originate from a man between 45 and 60 years old who received an inactivated influenza vaccine. Donor details come from another sample of the same person, matched by shared clones.

The chain couples TRBV5-1 to TRBJ2-7, with TRBD1 matching over 7 bases. J was trimmed by 5 bases and V by 1 base; bases with no gene match: 6. Looked up from germline, CDR1 is SGHRS and CDR2 is YFSETQ. The CDR3 length is 14 residues. The CDR3 bases are TGCGCCAGCAGCTTGAGACAGGGAAGGGACGAGCAGTACTTC. Translated, it gives CASSLRQGRDEQYF. Looking up the rest from reference TRBV5-1 and TRBJ2-7 gives the full variable domain: KAGVTQTPRYLIKTRGQQVTLSCSPISGHRSVSWYQQTPGQGLQFLFEYFSETQRNKGNFPGRFSGRQFSNSRSEMNVSTLELGDSALYLCASSLRQGRDEQYFGPGTRLTVT.

The chain combines TRBV5-1 with TRBJ1-1, with D perhaps TRBD1 (5 bases). Trimming shortened V by 7 bases and J by 0 bases, and 13 bases separated the two germline ends. The CDR3 length is 14 residues. Germline V gene lookup returns CDR1 SGHRS and CDR2 YFSETQ. The CDR3 reads CASATGGLNTEAFF. The DNA for the CDR3 is TGCGCCAGCGCCACGGGGGGACTGAACACTGAAGCTTTCTTT.

This chain links TRBV29-1 with TRBJ2-5; D not certain. This CDR3 is 12 amino acids long. Germline CDR1 and CDR2: SQVTM and ANQGSEA. The V end was cut by 4 bases, the J end by 5 bases, with 11 bases between. The CDR3 DNA is TGCAGCGTTGGCGTCTTCAGGGAGACCCAGTACTTC. Encoded protein: CSVGVFRETQYF. The complete variable domain, with remaining parts taken from reference TRBV29-1 and TRBJ2-5, reads SAVISQKPSRDICQRGTSLTIQCQVDSQVTMMFWYRQQPGQSLTLIATANQGSEATYESGFVIDKFPISRPNLTFSTLTVSNMSPEDSSIYLCSVGVFRETQYFGPGTRLLVL.

This clonotype was observed a handful of times. The V call is TRBV7-3, the J call TRBJ2-3, with 7 bases that match TRBD2. The CDR3 sequence is 16 residues long. The V gene's germline CDR1 is SGHTA and CDR2 FQGTGA. Germline trimming cut 2 bases from V and 3 bases from J; bases unmatched to any gene: 8. In DNA form, the CDR3 reads TGTGCCAGCAGCTTAGGGGCGGGAGCCCAGACAGATACGCAGTATTTT. It yields the protein CASSLGAGAQTDTQYF.

The chain carries TRBV6-5 and TRBJ1-4; unclear D gene. V was cut by 2 bases and J by 6 bases, with 10 bases left in between. The CDR3 runs to 14 residues. CDR1 is MNHEY and CDR2 is SVGAGI in the germline V gene. CDR3 DNA sequence: TGTGCCAGCAGTTACACGGGGTTTTATGAAAAACTGTTTTTT. It specifies CASSYTGFYEKLFF.

This clonotype showed up just a few times. This rearrangement joins TRBV4-2 to TRBJ2-4, with a tentative D call TRBD1 (5 bases). This CDR3 is built from 16 residues. CDR1 LGHNA and CDR2 YNFKEQ come from the germline V gene. The V end lost 1 base, the J end lost 1 base, and 11 bases lay between the germline ends. CDR3 DNA: TGTGCCAGCAGCCAAGTCAGGGAATCGGCCAAAAACATTCAGTACTTC. Protein: CASSQVRESAKNIQYF.

In this sample, this clonotype turned up a few times. The chain has TRBV7-2 and TRBJ2-7; 9 bases line up with TRBD1. V shed 1 base, J shed 7 bases, and the junction held 5 bases outside the gene matches. There are 14 residues in the CDR3. Germline V gene data show CDR1 as SGHTA and CDR2 as FQGNSA. In DNA form, the CDR3 reads TGTGCCAGCAGCTTAGGACAGGGGGGTAGTGAGCAGTACTTC. It yields the protein CASSLGQGGSEQYF. The entire variable domain, with the rest obtained from reference TRBV7-2 and TRBJ2-7, is as follows: GAGVSQSPSNKVTEKGKDVELRCDPISGHTALYWYRQSLGQGLEFLIYFQGNSAPDKSGLPSDRFSAERTGGSVSTLTIQRTQQEDSAVYLCASSLGQGGSEQYFGPGTRLTVT.

This clonotype was counted a few times. This sequence joins TRBV5-6 and TRBJ1-4, with TRBD1 as a possible D gene (6 bases). This CDR3 has 14 residues. Germline lookup yields CDR1 SGHDT and CDR2 YYEEEE. V lost 2 bases and J 7 bases, leaving 12 bases between the germline ends. The CDR3 region is CASSFGGQGEKLFF. The CDR3 coding sequence is TGTGCCAGCAGCTTTGGGGGGCAGGGTGAAAAACTGTTTTTT.

The chain links TRBV5-1 to TRBJ2-5; TRBD2 aligns across 7 bases. The V gene end was trimmed by 6 bases and the J gene end by 5 bases; junction bases not matched to a gene: 13. The V gene's germline CDR1 is SGHRS and CDR2 YFSETQ. CDR3 size: 15 residues. The chain's CDR3 is CASTQGGSTGETQYF. The CDR3, as DNA: TGCGCCAGCACCCAGGGAGGGAGTACCGGGGAGACCCAGTACTTC.

The genes are TRBV11-2 and TRBJ2-4; 9 nucleotides agree with TRBD1. The CDR3 length is 15 residues. CDR1 is SGHAT and CDR2 is FQNNGV in the germline V gene. V shed 5 bases, J shed 4 bases, and the junction held 6 bases outside the gene matches. CDR3 sequence (DNA): TGTGCCAGCAGCCCAGAGGGGACAGGGAAAAACATTCAGTACTTC. Translated, it gives CASSPEGTGKNIQYF.

This clonotype appeared a few times. CDR3 residues: CATTSSGANVLTF. CDR3 bases: TGTGCCACCACGAGCTCTGGGGCCAACGTCCTGACTTTC. The chain couples TRBV15 to TRBJ2-6; D ambiguous. Germline V CDR1 and CDR2: LNHNV, YYDKDF (reference sequence). Between the trimmed V and J ends, which lost 7 bases and 0 bases, there was a span of 4 bases. There are 13 residues in the CDR3. Together with reference TRBV15 and TRBJ2-6, the CDR3 gives the full variable domain: DAMVIQNPRYQVTQFGKPVTLSCSQTLNHNVMYWYQQKSSQAPKLLFHYYDKDFNNEADTPDNFQSRRPNTSFCFLDIRSPGLGDTAMYLCATTSSGANVLTFGAGSRLTVL.

The table lists this clonotype with a few counts. V usage is TRBV29-1 and J usage is TRBJ2-3; the D gene is possibly TRBD2 (7 bases). CDR1 SQVTM and CDR2 ANQGSEA come from the germline V gene. The germline V and J ends were trimmed by 4 bases and 2 bases, with 16 bases remaining between them. The CDR3 has 15 amino acids. CDR3 residues: CSVVSRGAYTDTQYF. CDR3 coding DNA: TGCAGCGTTGTTTCTCGGGGGGCTTACACAGATACGCAGTATTTT.

In this sample, this clonotype turned up a few times. The chain has TRBV7-2 and TRBJ1-2; the D gene is possibly TRBD1 (6 bases). The CDR3 loop spans 14 amino acids. Per germline, CDR1 SGHTA and CDR2 FQGNSA. V dropped 7 bases and J dropped 4 bases, with 16 bases sitting between them. CDR3 sequence: CASTNRTVRYGYTF. As DNA, the CDR3 is TGTGCCAGCACCAACCGGACAGTCCGCTATGGCTACACCTTC.

V gene TRBV10-3 combines with J gene TRBJ2-7; D might be TRBD2 (6 bases). The germline V gene has CDR1 ENHRY and CDR2 SYGVKD. CDR3 length: 13 amino acids. Deletions cut 6 bases from V and 3 bases from J, with 12 bases between. Here the CDR3 DNA reads TGTGCCATCAGAACGGGCGGGGACTACGAGCAGTACTTC. It specifies CAIRTGGDYEQYF.

This chain uses TRBV20-1 with TRBJ2-7; D ambiguous. The CDR3 covers 12 residues. Germline lookup yields CDR1 DFQATT and CDR2 SNEGSKA (reference sequence). The V gene lost 6 bases and the J gene lost 2 bases, with 11 bases spanning the gap. CDR3 bases: TGCAGTGCCCCGTTCTCTCCCTACGAGCAGTACTTC. Translating it yields CSAPFSPYEQYF.

This clonotype came up a few times. J is TRBJ1-5 and V is TRBV2; D is uncertain. V gave up 1 base and J gave up 7 bases, with 5 bases separating them. The CDR3 loop spans 12 amino acids. Germline lookup yields CDR1 SNHLY and CDR2 FYNNEI. CDR3: CASSEGQQPQHF. The CDR3 DNA sequence: TGTGCCAGCAGTGAAGGACAACAGCCCCAGCATTTT.

This clonotype was detected only a few times. V usage is TRBV6-1 and J usage is TRBJ1-1; possibly TRBD1 for D (6 bases). CDR3 length: 15 amino acids. Per the germline V gene, CDR1 is MNHNS and CDR2 is SASEGT. The V end lost 6 bases, the J end lost 5 bases, and 19 bases lay between the germline ends. DNA of the CDR3: TGTGCCAGCAGATCCGTGGGGGGCGGATGGACTGAAGCTTTCTTT. Its protein product is CASRSVGGGWTEAFF.

This clonotype has just a few counts. In DNA form, the CDR3 reads TGTGCCAGCAGCTCGACAGGGACGACTAATGAAAAACTGTTTTTT. It translates to CASSSTGTTNEKLFF. This sequence joins TRBV7-2 and TRBJ1-4; 7 bases are a match to TRBD1. CDR1 and CDR2 (germline): SGHTA, FQGNSA. The CDR3 runs 15 residues. J was trimmed by 2 bases and V by 4 bases; bases with no gene match: 4.

The chain combines TRBV28 with TRBJ2-1, with D unclear. The length of the CDR3 is 12 residues. Trimming removed 10 bases at V and 6 bases at J, with 13 bases between. CDR1 is MDHEN and CDR2 is SYDVKM in the germline V gene. In DNA, the CDR3 is TGTGCCACCGACGGGCTCCTCAATGAGCAGTTCTTC. Its protein is CATDGLLNEQFF.

The chain recombines TRBV20-1 with TRBJ2-6, with TRBD1 matching 8 bases. Germline V CDR1 and CDR2: DFQATT, SNEGSKA (reference sequence). The CDR3 is made up of 15 amino acids. The V gene end was trimmed by 4 bases and the J gene end by 0 bases; junction bases not matched to a gene: 2. The CDR3 reads CSATGQGSGANVLTF. The DNA for the CDR3 is TGCAGTGCTACCGGACAGGGCTCTGGGGCCAACGTCCTGACTTTC.

This chain links TRBV3-1 with TRBJ2-1, with 9 bases fitting TRBD1. The V segment lost 4 bases and the J segment 7 bases; nucleotides outside the gene matches: 11. The CDR3 has 16 amino acids. The germline V gene encodes CDR1 LGHDT and CDR2 YNNKEL (reference sequence). The CDR3 coding sequence is TGTGCCAGCAGCCCCACCGGGACAGGGAGCGTGAATGAGCAGTTCTTC. It codes for CASSPTGTGSVNEQFF.

J is TRBJ2-3 and V is TRBV4-3, with TRBD2 matching over 8 bases. With 0 bases clipped from V and 1 base from J, the junction kept 3 bases outside the gene matches. The CDR3 covers 16 residues. Germline CDR1 is LGHNA and CDR2 is YSLEER. CDR3 loop: CASSQEAGVRTDTQYF. Here the CDR3 DNA reads TGCGCCAGCAGCCAAGAAGCGGGAGTACGCACAGATACGCAGTATTTT.

There are a few counts of this clonotype. The gene calls are TRBV7-2 and TRBJ2-1; 8 bases fit TRBD2. V was clipped by 7 bases and J by 5 bases; unmatched bases: 13. Germline loops: CDR1 SGHTA, CDR2 FQGNSA. This CDR3 is built from 16 residues. The CDR3 DNA sequence: TGTGCCAGCACCCCTTGGGACGGGAGGGCTCACAATGAGCAGTTCTTC. Protein product: CASTPWDGRAHNEQFF.

Comments on this clonotype: At one end, the junction sequence differs from germline, possibly due to a read error. The chain uses TRBV6-1 and TRBJ1-5; the D gene is possibly TRBD1 (5 bases). CDR3 length equals 14 residues. Germline V gene sequence: CDR1 MNHNS, CDR2 SASEGT. Written as DNA, the CDR3 is TGTGCCAGCAATGAAGAAGGGGGCAATCAGCCCCAGCATTTT. It translates to CASNEEGGNQPQHF.

This rearrangement joins TRBV28 to TRBJ2-5; 8 bases are a match to TRBD1. The CDR3 has 14 amino acids. V shed 8 bases and J 1 base; nucleotides not matched to a gene: 6. In germline, CDR1 is MDHEN, CDR2 SYDVKM. CDR3 bases: TGTGCCAGCCCCCGGGACAGGCCCCAAGAGACCCAGTACTTC. Amino acid sequence: CASPRDRPQETQYF.

The rearrangement uses TRBV6-1 and TRBJ2-7, with 8 bases lining up with TRBD2. The CDR3 extends over 13 amino acids. Per germline, CDR1 MNHNS and CDR2 SASEGT. With V trimmed by 7 bases and J by 3 bases, 5 bases remained unmatched. CDR3: CASNSGGNYEQYF. The CDR3 DNA reads as TGTGCCAGCAACAGCGGGGGCAACTACGAGCAGTACTTC.

A few counts support this clonotype. This sequence joins TRBV29-1 and TRBJ2-2, with 7 bases lining up with TRBD1. The CDR3 has 14 amino acids. The J segment lost 1 base and the V segment lost 4 bases, leaving 3 bases of the junction unmatched. The germline V gene has CDR1 SQVTM and CDR2 ANQGSEA. The CDR3 DNA reads as TGCAGCGTTGTAAGGGGGCAGAACACCGGGGAGCTGTTTTTT. Its protein product is CSVVRGQNTGELFF.

V and J are TRBV6-1 and TRBJ1-1; weak D call: TRBD1 (5 bases). Trimming pared 6 bases from V and 4 bases from J, leaving 18 bases between. The CDR3 has 15 amino acids. Germline-derived CDR1 and CDR2 are MNHNS and SASEGT. CDR3 DNA: TGTGCCAGCAGCCAGCGGATGGGGACGGGCACTGAAGCTTTCTTT. It encodes CASSQRMGTGTEAFF.